This T cell receptor beta chain was sequenced during a study of blood T cell repertoires in COVID-19. Whole-study context: Collection of acute and convalescent COVID-19 samples took place in the United States, Italy and Spain.

This CDR3 comprises 15 residues. Per germline, CDR1 MDHEN and CDR2 SYDVKM. V was pared by 3 bases and J by 5 bases, with 8 bases of the junction left unmatched. TCRdb keeps only in-frame clones here, not all; method: immunoSEQ multiplex PCR. The table includes approximately 190,000 clones, approximately 82% detected once. The TCR sequence derives from a human donor with acute or convalescent COVID-19. The donor label of this sample is uncertain. This chain links TRBV28 with TRBJ1-2; 8 nucleotides line up with TRBD1. The material sequenced was peripheral blood. The CDR3 DNA sequence: TGTGCCAGCAGTTTGGGCGGGCAGGGGGCGTATGGCTACACCTTC. This codes for CASSLGGQGAYGYTF.